This T cell receptor beta chain was captured in a study of cytomegalovirus exposure and HLA in healthy donors. In the study overall: Early released data had around 88 million unique TCRs, all coming from HLA-typed donors. General study points: Reportedly, fewer N-insertions than the approximately 700-donor mean appeared in an Asian-associated ancestry cluster in a later analysis.

A few counts support this clone. Its target is unknown. Likely unrecorded immune exposures existed in these nominally healthy donors. The primer mix had 60 Vbeta and 13 Jbeta primers. This table comes from immunoSEQ multiplex PCR, and its TCRdb copy is limited to in-frame clones, with some not included. The data hold 110,000 to 150,000 clones, with more than 70% observed a single time. The CDR3 is made up of 15 amino acids. The germline CDR1 and CDR2 sequences are MGHRA and YSYEKL. Trimming removed 7 bases at V and 1 base at J, with 16 bases between. The chain employs TRBV4-1 and TRBJ1-1; D gene ambiguous. The sequencing sample was made of PBMCs. The receptor's source is a man aged 40-50 years in good health and CMV-seronegative. The CDR3 here is CASKERVGENTEAFF. The CDR3 DNA reads as TGCGCCAGCAAAGAACGGGTCGGGGAGAACACTGAAGCTTTCTTT.